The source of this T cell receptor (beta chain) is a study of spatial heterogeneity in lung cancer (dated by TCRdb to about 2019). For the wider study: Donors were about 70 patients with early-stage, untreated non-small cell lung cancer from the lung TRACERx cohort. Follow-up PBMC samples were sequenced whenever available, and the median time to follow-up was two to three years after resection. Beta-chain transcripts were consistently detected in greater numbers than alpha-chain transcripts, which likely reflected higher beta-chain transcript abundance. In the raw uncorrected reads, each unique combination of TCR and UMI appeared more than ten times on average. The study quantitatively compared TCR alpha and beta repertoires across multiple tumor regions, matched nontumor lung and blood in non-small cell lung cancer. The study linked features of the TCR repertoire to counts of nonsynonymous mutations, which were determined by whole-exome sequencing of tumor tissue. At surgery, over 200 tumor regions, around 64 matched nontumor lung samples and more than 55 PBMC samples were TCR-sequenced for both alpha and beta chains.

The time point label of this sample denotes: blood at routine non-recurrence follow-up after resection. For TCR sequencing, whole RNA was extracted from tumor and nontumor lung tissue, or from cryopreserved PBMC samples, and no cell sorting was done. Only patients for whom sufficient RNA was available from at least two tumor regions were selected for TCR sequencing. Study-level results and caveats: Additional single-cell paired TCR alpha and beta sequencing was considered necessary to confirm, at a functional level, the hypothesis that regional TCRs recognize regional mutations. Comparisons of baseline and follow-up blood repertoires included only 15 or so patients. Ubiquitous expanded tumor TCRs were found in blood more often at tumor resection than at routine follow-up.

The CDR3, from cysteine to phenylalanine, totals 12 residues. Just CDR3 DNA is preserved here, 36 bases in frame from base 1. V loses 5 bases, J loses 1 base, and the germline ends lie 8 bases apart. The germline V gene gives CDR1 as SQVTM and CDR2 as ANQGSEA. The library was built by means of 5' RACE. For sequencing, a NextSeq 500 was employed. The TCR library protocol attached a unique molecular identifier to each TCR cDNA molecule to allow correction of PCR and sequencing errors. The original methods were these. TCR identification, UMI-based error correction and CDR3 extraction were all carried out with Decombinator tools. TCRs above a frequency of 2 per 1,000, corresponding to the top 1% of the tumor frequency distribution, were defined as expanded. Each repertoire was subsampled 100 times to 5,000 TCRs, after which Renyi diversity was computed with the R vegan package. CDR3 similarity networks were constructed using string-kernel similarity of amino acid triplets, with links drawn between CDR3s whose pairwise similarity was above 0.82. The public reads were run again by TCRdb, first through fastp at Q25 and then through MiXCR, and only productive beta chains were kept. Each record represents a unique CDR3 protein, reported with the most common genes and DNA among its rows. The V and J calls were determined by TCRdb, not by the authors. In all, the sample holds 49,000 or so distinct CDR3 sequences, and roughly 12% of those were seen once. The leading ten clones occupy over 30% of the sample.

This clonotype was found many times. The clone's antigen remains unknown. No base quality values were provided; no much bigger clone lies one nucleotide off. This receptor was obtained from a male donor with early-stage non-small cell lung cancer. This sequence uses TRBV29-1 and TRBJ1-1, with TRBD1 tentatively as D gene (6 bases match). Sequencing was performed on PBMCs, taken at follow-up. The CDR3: CSVIQGNTEAFF. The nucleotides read TGCAGCGTTATACAGGGGAACACTGAAGCTTTCTTT. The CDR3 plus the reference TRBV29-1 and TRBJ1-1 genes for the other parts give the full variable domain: SAVISQKPSRDICQRGTSLTIQCQVDSQVTMMFWYRQQPGQSLTLIATANQGSEATYESGFVIDKFPISRPNLTFSTLTVSNMSPEDSSIYLCSVIQGNTEAFFGQGTRLTVV.